The sample holds a few counts of the clone carrying this TCR beta chain. Its target is unknown. This sample stems from a study of beta chain features in type 1 diabetes. Study information: There was similarity between patients and healthy donors in age, gender and cell yields. Examination of sorted cells across all samples involved 100 million or so cells.

There are 14 residues in the CDR3. Trimming took off 6 bases at V and 1 base at J, with 12 bases between the two ends. Germline V gene data show CDR1 as SNHLY and CDR2 as FYNNEI. Expressed TCRB transcripts were sequenced because the isolated RNA had all been reverse transcribed beforehand. Produced via immunoSEQ multiplex PCR; TCRdb's table is partial and in-frame only. This table holds some 700,000 clones, roughly an eighth found once. Cell sorting via CD45RO/CCR7/CD25/CD127/CD95/CD27 was performed to obtain CD4+ naive, central memory, regulatory and stem cell-like memory cells. Overall study results and limits: Significant though moderate, a shortening of TCRB CDR3s appeared in all four CD4+ subsets of Type 1 diabetes patients.

The TCR was taken from a man between 18 and 35 years old with type 1 diabetes. V usage is TRBV2 and J usage is TRBJ1-1; a possible D gene is TRBD1 (5 bases). Sequenced: naive CD4+ T cells from blood. The CDR3, as DNA: TGTGCCAGCAGGAAGGACGGGGGGAACACTGAAGCTTTCTTT. Translated: CASRKDGGNTEAFF. Complete variable domain (other parts from reference TRBV2 and TRBJ1-1): EPEVTQTPSHQVTQMGQEVILRCVPISNHLYFYWYRQILGQKVEFLVSFYNNEISEKSEIFDDQFSVERPDGSNFTLKIRSTKLEDSAMYFCASRKDGGNTEAFFGQGTRLTVV.